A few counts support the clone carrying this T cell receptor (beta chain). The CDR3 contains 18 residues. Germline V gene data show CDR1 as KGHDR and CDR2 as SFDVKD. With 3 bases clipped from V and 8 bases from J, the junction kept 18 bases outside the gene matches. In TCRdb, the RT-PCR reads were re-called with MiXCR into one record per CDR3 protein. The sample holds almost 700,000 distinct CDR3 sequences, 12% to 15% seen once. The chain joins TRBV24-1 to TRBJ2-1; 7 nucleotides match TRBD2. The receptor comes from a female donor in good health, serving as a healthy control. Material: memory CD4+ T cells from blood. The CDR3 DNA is TGTGCCACCAGTGATCCCTCCCCTAGCGGAATAAGCGTCGATGAGCAGTTCTTC. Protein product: CATSDPSPSGISVDEQFF.